One T cell receptor (beta chain) is described in this entry. As yet, its antigen is unknown. The method was immunoSEQ multiplex PCR; TCRdb's version includes in-frame clones alone and lacks a portion of them. Of around 110,000 clones listed, over 75% were seen once; the top ten hold about 3%. This sample was included in a study of T cell responses to AZD1222 COVID-19 vaccine. Broader study findings: There were vaccine-associated CD4 TCRs across spike, dominant at 160-218 and 743-854. Scientists sampled the repertoires only once the peak T cell response had passed.

The V and J ends lost 4 bases and 6 bases, in that order; junction bases with no gene match: 10. The CDR3 extends over 16 amino acids. CDR1 SGHAT and CDR2 FQNNGV come from the germline V gene. The chain has TRBV11-2 and TRBJ2-2; 8 bases line up with TRBD1. The material sequenced was peripheral blood, taken on day 0 of AZD1222 vaccination. The source is an adult in good health. The CDR3 protein is CASSSRIGQGAGELFF. CDR3 coding DNA: TGTGCCAGCAGCTCGAGAATCGGACAGGGAGCCGGGGAGCTGTTTTTT.